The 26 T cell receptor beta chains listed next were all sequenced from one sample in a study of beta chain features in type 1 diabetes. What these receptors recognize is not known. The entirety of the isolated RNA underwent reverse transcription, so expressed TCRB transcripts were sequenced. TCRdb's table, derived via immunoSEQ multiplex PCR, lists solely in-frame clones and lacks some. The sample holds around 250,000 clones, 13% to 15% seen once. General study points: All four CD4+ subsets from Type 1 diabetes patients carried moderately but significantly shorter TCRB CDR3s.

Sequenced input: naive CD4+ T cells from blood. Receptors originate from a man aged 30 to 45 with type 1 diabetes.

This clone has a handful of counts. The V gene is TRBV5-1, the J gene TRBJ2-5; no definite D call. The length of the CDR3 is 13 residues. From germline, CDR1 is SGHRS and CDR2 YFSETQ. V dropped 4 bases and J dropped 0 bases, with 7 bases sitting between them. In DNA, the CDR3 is TGCGCCAGCAGCCCCTTGTACCAAGAGACCCAGTACTTC. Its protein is CASSPLYQETQYF.

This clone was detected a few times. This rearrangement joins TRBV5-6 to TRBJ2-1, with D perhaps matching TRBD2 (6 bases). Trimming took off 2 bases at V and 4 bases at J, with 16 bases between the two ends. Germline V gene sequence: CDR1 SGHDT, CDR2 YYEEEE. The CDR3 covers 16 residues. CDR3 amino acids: CASSFVGGGFYNEQFF. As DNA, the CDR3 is TGTGCCAGCAGCTTTGTGGGAGGAGGGTTTTACAATGAGCAGTTCTTC.

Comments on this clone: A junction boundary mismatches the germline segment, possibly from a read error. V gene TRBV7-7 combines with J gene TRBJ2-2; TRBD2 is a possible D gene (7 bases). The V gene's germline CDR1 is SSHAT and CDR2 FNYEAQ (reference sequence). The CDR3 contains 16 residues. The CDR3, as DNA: TGTGCTAGCAGCCCATCCGGCGGGGGCAACACCGGGGAGCTGTTTTTT. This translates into CASSPSGGGNTGELFF.

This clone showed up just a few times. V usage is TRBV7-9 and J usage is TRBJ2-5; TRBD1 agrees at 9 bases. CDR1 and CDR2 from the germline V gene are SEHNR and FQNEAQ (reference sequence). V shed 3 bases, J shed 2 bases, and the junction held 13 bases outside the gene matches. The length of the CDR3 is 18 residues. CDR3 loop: CASSFGRDRVGVQETQYF. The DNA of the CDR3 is TGTGCCAGCAGCTTCGGGCGGGACAGGGTAGGGGTTCAAGAGACCCAGTACTTC.

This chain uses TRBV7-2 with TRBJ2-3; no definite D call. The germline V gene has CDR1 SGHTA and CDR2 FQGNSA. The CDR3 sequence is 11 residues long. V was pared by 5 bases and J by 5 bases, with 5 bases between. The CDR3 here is CASSPRDTQYF. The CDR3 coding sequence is TGTGCCAGCAGCCCCAGAGATACGCAGTATTTT.

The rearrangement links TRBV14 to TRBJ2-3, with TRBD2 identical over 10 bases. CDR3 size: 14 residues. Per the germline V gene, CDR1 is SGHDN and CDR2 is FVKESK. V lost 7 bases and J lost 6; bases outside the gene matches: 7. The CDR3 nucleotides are TGTGCCAGCAAAGGTCTAGCGGGAGAGGATACGCAGTATTTT. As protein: CASKGLAGEDTQYF.

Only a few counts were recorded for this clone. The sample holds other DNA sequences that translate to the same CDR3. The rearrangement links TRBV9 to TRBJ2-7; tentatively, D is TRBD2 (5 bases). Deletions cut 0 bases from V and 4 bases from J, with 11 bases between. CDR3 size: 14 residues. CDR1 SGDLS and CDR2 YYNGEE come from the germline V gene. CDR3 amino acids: CASSVGSGSYEQYF. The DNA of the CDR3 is TGTGCCAGCAGCGTAGGAAGCGGATCGTACGAGCAGTACTTC.

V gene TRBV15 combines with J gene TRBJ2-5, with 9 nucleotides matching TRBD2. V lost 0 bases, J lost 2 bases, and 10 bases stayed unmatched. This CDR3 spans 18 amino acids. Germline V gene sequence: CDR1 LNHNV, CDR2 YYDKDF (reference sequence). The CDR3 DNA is TGTGCCACCAGCAGAGATCCAGGGCTAGCGGGGAGACAAGAGACCCAGTACTTC. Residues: CATSRDPGLAGRQETQYF.

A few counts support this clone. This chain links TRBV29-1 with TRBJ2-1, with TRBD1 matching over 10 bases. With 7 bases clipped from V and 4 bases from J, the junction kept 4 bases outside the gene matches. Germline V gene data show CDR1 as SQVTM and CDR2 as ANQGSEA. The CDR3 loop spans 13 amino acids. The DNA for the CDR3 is TGCAGCGGGAGACAGGGGGCATACAATGAGCAGTTCTTC. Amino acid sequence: CSGRQGAYNEQFF.

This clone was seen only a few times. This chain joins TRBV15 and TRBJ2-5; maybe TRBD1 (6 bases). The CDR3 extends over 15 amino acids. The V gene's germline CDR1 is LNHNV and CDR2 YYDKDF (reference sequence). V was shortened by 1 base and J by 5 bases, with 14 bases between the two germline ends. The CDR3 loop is CATSRAGASRETQYF. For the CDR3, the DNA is TGTGCCACCAGCAGAGCAGGGGCTTCTCGCGAGACCCAGTACTTC.

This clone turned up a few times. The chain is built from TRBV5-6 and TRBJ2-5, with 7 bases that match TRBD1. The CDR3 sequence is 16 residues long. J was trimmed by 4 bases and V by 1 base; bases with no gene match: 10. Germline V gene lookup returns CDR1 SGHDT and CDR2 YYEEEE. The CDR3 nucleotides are TGTGCCAGCAGCTTGCCCAGGGACAGAGGGGCAGAGACCCAGTACTTC. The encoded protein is CASSLPRDRGAETQYF.

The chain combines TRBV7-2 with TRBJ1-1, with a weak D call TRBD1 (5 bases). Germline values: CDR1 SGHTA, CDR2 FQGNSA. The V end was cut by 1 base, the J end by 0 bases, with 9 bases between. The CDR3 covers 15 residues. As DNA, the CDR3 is TGTGCCAGCAGCTTAGTGCGGGGGATGAACACTGAAGCTTTCTTT. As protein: CASSLVRGMNTEAFF.

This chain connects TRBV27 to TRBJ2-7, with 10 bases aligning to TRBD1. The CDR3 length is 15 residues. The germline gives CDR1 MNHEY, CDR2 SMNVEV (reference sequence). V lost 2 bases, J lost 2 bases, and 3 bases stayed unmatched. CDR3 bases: TGTGCCAGCAGTTTAGGGACAGGGGACCCCTACGAGCAGTACTTC. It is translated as CASSLGTGDPYEQYF.

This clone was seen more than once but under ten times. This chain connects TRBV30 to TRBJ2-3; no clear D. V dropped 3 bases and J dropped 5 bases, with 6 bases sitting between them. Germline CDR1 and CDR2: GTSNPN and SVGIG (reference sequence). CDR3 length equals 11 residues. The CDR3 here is CAWSRGDTQYF. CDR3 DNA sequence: TGTGCCTGGAGCCGAGGAGATACGCAGTATTTT.

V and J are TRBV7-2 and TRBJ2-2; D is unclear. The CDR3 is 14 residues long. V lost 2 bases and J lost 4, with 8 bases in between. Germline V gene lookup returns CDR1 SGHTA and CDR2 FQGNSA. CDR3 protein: CASSLLAGTGELFF. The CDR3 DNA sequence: TGTGCCAGCAGCTTATTAGCCGGCACCGGGGAGCTGTTTTTT.

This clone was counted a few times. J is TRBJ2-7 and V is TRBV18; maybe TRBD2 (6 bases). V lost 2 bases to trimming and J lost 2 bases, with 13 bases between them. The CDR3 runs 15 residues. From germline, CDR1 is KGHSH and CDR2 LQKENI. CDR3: CASSPVGTSTYEQYF. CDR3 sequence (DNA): TGTGCCAGCTCACCAGTCGGGACTTCGACCTACGAGCAGTACTTC.

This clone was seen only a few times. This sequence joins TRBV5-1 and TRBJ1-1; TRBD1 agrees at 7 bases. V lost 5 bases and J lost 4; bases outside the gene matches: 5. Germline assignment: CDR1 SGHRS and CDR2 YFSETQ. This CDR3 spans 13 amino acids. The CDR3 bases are TGCGCCAGCAGAGATCAGGGGGGCACTGAAGCTTTCTTT. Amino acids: CASRDQGGTEAFF.

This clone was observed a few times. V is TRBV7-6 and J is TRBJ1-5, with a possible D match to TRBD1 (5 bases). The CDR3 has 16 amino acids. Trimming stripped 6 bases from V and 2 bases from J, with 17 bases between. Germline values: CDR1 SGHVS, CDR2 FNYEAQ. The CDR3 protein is CASSLSGVRGNQPQHF. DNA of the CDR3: TGTGCCAGCAGTCTGTCGGGGGTACGTGGCAATCAGCCCCAGCATTTT. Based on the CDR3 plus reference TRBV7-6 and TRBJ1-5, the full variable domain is GAGVSQSPRYKVTKRGQDVALRCDPISGHVSLYWYRQALGQGPEFLTYFNYEAQQDKSGLPNDRFSAERPEGSISTLTIQRTEQRDSAMYRCASSLSGVRGNQPQHFGDGTRLSIL.

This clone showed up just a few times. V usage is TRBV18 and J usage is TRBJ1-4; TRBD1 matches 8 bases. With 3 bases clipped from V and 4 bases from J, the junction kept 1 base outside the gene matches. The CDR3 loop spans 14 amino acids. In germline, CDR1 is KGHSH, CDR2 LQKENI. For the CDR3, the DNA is TGTGCCAGCTCACCGACAGGGGATAATGAAAAACTGTTTTTT. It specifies CASSPTGDNEKLFF.

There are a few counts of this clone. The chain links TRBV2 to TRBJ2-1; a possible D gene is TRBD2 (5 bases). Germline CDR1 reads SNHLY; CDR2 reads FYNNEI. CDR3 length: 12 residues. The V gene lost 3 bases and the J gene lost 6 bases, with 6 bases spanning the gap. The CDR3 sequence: CASSELANEQFF. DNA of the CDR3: TGTGCCAGCAGTGAGCTAGCCAATGAGCAGTTCTTC.

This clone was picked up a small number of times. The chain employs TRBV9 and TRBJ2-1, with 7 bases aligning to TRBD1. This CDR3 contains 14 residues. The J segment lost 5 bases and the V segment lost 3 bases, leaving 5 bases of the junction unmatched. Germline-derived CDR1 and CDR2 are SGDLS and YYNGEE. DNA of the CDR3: TGTGCCAGCAGCGCCCTGACAGGGAACAATGAGCAGTTCTTC. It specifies CASSALTGNNEQFF.

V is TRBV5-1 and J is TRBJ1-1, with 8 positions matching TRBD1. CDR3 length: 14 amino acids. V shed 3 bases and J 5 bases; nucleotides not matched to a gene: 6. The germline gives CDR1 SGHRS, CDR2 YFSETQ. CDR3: CASSSNTGGTEAFF. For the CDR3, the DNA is TGCGCCAGCAGCTCGAATACAGGGGGAACTGAAGCTTTCTTT.

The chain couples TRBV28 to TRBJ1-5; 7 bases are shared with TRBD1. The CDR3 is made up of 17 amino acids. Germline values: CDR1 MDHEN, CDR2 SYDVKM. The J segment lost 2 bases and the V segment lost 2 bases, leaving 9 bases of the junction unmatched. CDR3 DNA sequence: TGTGCCAGCAGTTTACAGGGGGACAGCTTTGGCAATCAGCCCCAGCATTTT. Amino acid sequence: CASSLQGDSFGNQPQHF.

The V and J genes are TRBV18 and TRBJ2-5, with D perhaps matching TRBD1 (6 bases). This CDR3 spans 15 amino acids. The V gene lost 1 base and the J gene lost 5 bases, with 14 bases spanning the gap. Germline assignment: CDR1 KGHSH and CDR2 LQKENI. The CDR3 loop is CASSPRGTGSETQYF. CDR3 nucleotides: TGTGCCAGCTCACCACGGGGAACAGGGTCGGAGACCCAGTACTTC.

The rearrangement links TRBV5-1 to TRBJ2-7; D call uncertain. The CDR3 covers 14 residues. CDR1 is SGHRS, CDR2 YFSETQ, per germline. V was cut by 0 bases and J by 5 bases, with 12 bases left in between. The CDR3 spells CASSLDGLNNEQYF. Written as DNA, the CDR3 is TGCGCCAGCAGCTTGGATGGGCTTAACAACGAGCAGTACTTC.

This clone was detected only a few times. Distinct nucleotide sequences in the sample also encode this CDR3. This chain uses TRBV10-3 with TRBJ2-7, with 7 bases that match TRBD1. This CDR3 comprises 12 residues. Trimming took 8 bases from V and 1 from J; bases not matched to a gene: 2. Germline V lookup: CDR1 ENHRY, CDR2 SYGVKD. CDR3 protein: CAISGQSYEQYF. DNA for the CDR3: TGTGCCATCTCGGGACAGTCCTACGAGCAGTACTTC.